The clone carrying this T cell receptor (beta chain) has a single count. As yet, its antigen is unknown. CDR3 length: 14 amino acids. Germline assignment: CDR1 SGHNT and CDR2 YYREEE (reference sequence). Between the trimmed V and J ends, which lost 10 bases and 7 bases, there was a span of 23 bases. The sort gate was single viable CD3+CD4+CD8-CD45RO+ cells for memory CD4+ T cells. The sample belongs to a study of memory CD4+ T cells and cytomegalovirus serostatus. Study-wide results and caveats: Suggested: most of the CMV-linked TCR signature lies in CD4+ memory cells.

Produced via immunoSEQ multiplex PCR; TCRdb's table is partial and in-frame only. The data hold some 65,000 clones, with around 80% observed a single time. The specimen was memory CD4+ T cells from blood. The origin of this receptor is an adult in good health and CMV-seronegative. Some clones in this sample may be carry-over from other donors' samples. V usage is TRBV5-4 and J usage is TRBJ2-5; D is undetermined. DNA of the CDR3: TGTGCCCACAGTAGGTCTCAGTCATCGGGGACCCAGTACTTC. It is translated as CAHSRSQSSGTQYF.